The 16 T cell receptor beta chains listed next were all sequenced from one sample in a study of blood T cell repertoires in COVID-19 (dated by TCRdb to 2018 to 2021). Library prep was done by the immunoSEQ multiplex PCR assay. In TCRdb, the immuneACCESS table is reduced to in-frame sequences with V and J assigned. These tables do not hold every clone; where another copy was compared, an unresolved V gene accounts for under half, and the others remain unexplained. The sample data list tens of thousands of clones, and around 77% of these were observed just once. The ten most abundant clones make up under 3% of the sample. The sequencing sample was made of peripheral blood. The source of these receptors is a man between 65 and 80 years old with COVID-19, enrolled during active disease.

This sequence joins TRBV11-3 and TRBJ2-2; perhaps TRBD2 as D (5 bases). CDR3 size: 13 residues. Trimming took off 4 bases at V and 11 bases at J, with 14 bases between the two ends. Germline V lookup: CDR1 SGHNT, CDR2 YENEEA. DNA of the CDR3: TGTGCCAGCAGCTCCGGGGTTGGTGGAGAGCTGTTTTTT. It specifies CASSSGVGGELFF.

This chain joins TRBV19 and TRBJ2-7, with D perhaps TRBD1 (5 bases). The CDR3 length is 16 residues. Trimming shortened V by 0 bases and J by 5 bases, and 17 bases separated the two germline ends. Germline CDR1 reads LNHDA; CDR2 reads SQIVND (reference sequence). CDR3 nucleotide sequence: TGTGCCAGTAGTATAGAAAAGGGGCGCCTTAGCCACGAGCAGTACTTC. Translating gives CASSIEKGRLSHEQYF.

This clone showed up just a few times. The chain uses TRBV7-2 and TRBJ2-3, with 7 bases that match TRBD1. CDR1 and CDR2 (germline): SGHTA, FQGNSA. The junction had 12 bases not matched to a gene; V was cut back by 5 bases and J by 4 bases. CDR3 size: 16 residues. As DNA, the CDR3 is TGTGCCAGCAGCCCACCGACAGGGTCGAGGGCAGATACGCAGTATTTT. Encoded protein: CASSPPTGSRADTQYF. Full variable domain (remainder filled in from reference TRBV7-2 and TRBJ2-3): GAGVSQSPSNKVTEKGKDVELRCDPISGHTALYWYRQSLGQGLEFLIYFQGNSAPDKSGLPSDRFSAERTGGSVSTLTIQRTQQEDSAVYLCASSPPTGSRADTQYFGPGTRLTVL.

This clone was recorded a few times. The chain has TRBV5-1 and TRBJ1-1; 7 nucleotides agree with TRBD1. The CDR3 is 15 residues long. The junction had 6 bases not matched to a gene; V was cut back by 1 base and J by 3 bases. Germline V gene data show CDR1 as SGHRS and CDR2 as YFSETQ. CDR3 residues: CASSLRGRVDTEAFF. The CDR3 DNA reads TGCGCCAGCAGCTTGAGGGGGCGGGTTGACACTGAAGCTTTCTTT. Variable domain in full (rest from reference TRBV5-1 and TRBJ1-1): KAGVTQTPRYLIKTRGQQVTLSCSPISGHRSVSWYQQTPGQGLQFLFEYFSETQRNKGNFPGRFSGRQFSNSRSEMNVSTLELGDSALYLCASSLRGRVDTEAFFGQGTRLTVV.

In DNA, the CDR3 is TGTGCCAGCGGTAGAGGGGGGGCCTCCTACGAGCAGTACTTC. This sequence encodes CASGRGGASYEQYF. This chain uses TRBV7-2 with TRBJ2-7; D may be TRBD2 (7 bases). Trimming removed 8 bases at V and 0 bases at J, with 14 bases between. This CDR3 spans 14 amino acids. The V gene's germline CDR1 is SGHTA and CDR2 FQGNSA.

This chain links TRBV7-3 with TRBJ2-1; a weak D match, TRBD1 (5 bases). Trimming took 3 bases from V and 5 from J, leaving 8 bases between them. The CDR3 contains 13 residues. Germline assignment: CDR1 SGHTA and CDR2 FQGTGA. The CDR3 DNA follows: TGTGCCAGCAGCTTGGGGCTTAACAATGAGCAGTTCTTC. Its protein product is CASSLGLNNEQFF.

The chain recombines TRBV28 with TRBJ1-1, with D unclear. The CDR3 length is 15 residues. The germline V and J ends were trimmed by 3 bases and 0 bases, with 11 bases remaining between them. CDR1 and CDR2 (germline): MDHEN, SYDVKM. The CDR3: CASSFRQVMNTEAFF. The CDR3 DNA reads TGTGCCAGCAGTTTTCGCCAGGTTATGAACACTGAAGCTTTCTTT.

This clone was observed a handful of times. The V call is TRBV5-4, the J call TRBJ2-2; a weak D match, TRBD1 (6 bases). This CDR3 is built from 16 residues. CDR1 is SGHNT, CDR2 YYREEE, per germline (reference sequence). With 3 bases removed from V and 1 base from J, the gap between germline ends came to 13 bases. The CDR3 spells CASSSMGQLNTGELFF. Written as DNA, the CDR3 is TGTGCCAGCAGCTCAATGGGACAATTGAACACCGGGGAGCTGTTTTTT.

The rearrangement joins TRBV27 to TRBJ2-1; 10 nucleotides agree with TRBD2. The CDR3 length is 14 residues. Germline trimming cut 5 bases from V and 8 bases from J; bases unmatched to any gene: 6. Per germline, CDR1 MNHEY and CDR2 SMNVEV (reference sequence). CDR3 sequence reads: CASSRRLAGDEQFF. The CDR3 DNA follows: TGTGCCAGCAGTCGTCGGCTAGCGGGAGATGAGCAGTTCTTC.

This chain joins TRBV18 and TRBJ2-2; 7 bases align to TRBD2. The germline CDR1 and CDR2 sequences are KGHSH and LQKENI. J lost 1 base, V lost 5 bases, and 4 bases had no gene match. The length of the CDR3 is 15 residues. The CDR3 loop is CASSDLAGNTGELFF. Written as DNA, the CDR3 is TGTGCCAGCTCAGATTTAGCGGGGAACACCGGGGAGCTGTTTTTT.

The V and J genes are TRBV29-1 and TRBJ1-5; D call uncertain. Trimming removed 7 bases from V and 1 base from J, with 11 bases in between. The CDR3 has 13 amino acids. CDR1 and CDR2 (germline): SQVTM, ANQGSEA. CDR3 in DNA: TGCAGCGCCCAACGCGGGAGCAATCAGCCCCAGCATTTT. It yields the protein CSAQRGSNQPQHF.

The chain joins TRBV25-1 to TRBJ2-7; D is uncertain. The CDR3 loop spans 15 amino acids. Per germline, CDR1 MGHDK and CDR2 SYGVNS. V lost 5 bases, J lost 3 bases, and 17 bases lay in between. The CDR3 loop is CASSPSSGSGYEQYF. The CDR3 region has the DNA TGTGCCAGCAGTCCTTCGAGTGGGTCGGGCTACGAGCAGTACTTC.

The CDR3 DNA sequence: TGTGCCAGCAGTTACTCGAGACTCAATGAGCAGTTCTTC. Translating gives CASSYSRLNEQFF. The rearrangement joins TRBV6-2 or TRBV6-3 to TRBJ2-1; D is ambiguous. CDR3 size: 13 residues. V lost 0 bases to trimming and J lost 6 bases, with 6 bases between them. The germline V gene has CDR1 MNHEY and CDR2 SVGEGT.

The V gene is TRBV5-1, the J gene TRBJ2-7, with 12 bases that match TRBD2. Germline V gives CDR1 SGHRS, CDR2 YFSETQ. This CDR3 is built from 15 residues. J was trimmed by 3 bases and V by 0 bases; bases with no gene match: 1. The CDR3 nucleotides read TGCGCCAGCAGCTTGGGACTAGCGGGAGTCTACGAGCAGTACTTC. This gives the protein CASSLGLAGVYEQYF.

The gene calls are TRBV18 and TRBJ2-1, with 9 bases identical to TRBD2. This CDR3 region has 14 residues. The junction had 5 bases not matched to a gene; V was cut back by 6 bases and J by 5 bases. CDR1 is KGHSH and CDR2 is LQKENI in the germline V gene. CDR3 bases: TGTGCCAGCTCGCTTCTAGCGGGGAACAATGAGCAGTTCTTC. It encodes CASSLLAGNNEQFF.

This chain connects TRBV5-5 to TRBJ1-2; 7 nucleotides line up with TRBD1. There are 16 residues in the CDR3. The ends lost 0 bases at V and 1 base at J; junction bases unmatched: 6. Germline V lookup: CDR1 SGHKS, CDR2 YYEKEE (reference sequence). For the CDR3, the DNA is TGTGCCAGCAGCTTGGGCAGGGGGGAGATTAACTATGGCTACACCTTC. Residues: CASSLGRGEINYGYTF.